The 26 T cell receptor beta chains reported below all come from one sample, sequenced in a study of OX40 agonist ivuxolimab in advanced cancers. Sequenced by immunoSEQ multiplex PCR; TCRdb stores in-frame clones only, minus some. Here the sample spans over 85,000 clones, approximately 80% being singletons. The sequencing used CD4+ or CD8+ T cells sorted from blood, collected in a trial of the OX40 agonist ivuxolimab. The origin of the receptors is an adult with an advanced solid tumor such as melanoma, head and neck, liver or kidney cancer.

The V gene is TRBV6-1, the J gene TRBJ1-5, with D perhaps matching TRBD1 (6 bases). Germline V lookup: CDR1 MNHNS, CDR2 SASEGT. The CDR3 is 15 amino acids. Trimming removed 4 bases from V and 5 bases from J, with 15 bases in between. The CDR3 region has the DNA TGTGCCAGCAGTGTCTCCGGGACACAAGATCAGCCCCAGCATTTT. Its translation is CASSVSGTQDQPQHF.

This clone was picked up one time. This CDR3 reads CAASTRTGGNQPQHF. In nucleotides, the CDR3 is TGTGCCGCCAGTACGAGGACAGGGGGCAATCAGCCCCAGCATTTT. The gene calls are TRBV19 and TRBJ1-5, with 9 bases that match TRBD1. Germline CDR1 is LNHDA and CDR2 is SQIVND (reference sequence). Trimming cost V 11 bases and J 2 bases; bases outside gene matches: 10. The length of the CDR3 is 15 residues.

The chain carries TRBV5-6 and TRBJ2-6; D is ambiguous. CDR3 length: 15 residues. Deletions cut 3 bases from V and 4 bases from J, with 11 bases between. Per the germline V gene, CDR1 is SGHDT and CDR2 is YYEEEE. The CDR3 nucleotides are TGTGCCAGCAGCTCATGGGGTAGCGGGGCCAACGTCCTGACTTTC. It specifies CASSSWGSGANVLTF.

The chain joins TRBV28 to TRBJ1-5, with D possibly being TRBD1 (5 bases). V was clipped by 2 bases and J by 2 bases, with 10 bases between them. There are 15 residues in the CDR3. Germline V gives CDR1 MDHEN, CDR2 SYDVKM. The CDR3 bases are TGTGCCAGCAGTTTACCAGGGTCGGGCAATCAGCCCCAGCATTTT. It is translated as CASSLPGSGNQPQHF.

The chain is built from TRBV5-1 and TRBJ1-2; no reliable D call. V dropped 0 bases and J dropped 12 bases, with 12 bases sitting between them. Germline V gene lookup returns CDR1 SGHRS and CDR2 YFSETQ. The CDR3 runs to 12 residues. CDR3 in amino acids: CASSLDSGSHTF. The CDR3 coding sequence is TGCGCCAGCAGCTTGGATAGCGGATCTCACACCTTC.

CDR3 in DNA: TGCAGCGTCCAAGGGGCGAGTTTGGGATCCACAGATACGCAGTATTTT. Its protein is CSVQGASLGSTDTQYF. This rearrangement joins TRBV29-1 to TRBJ2-3; a weak D match, TRBD1 (5 bases). The CDR3 runs to 16 residues. Germline-derived CDR1 and CDR2 are SQVTM and ANQGSEA. Between the trimmed V and J ends, which lost 6 bases and 2 bases, there was a span of 21 bases.

CDR3 nucleotides: TGTGCCATCAGTGAAAGGGGCCTCATGAAGGCTGAAGCTTTCTTT. Translating it yields CAISERGLMKAEAFF. The chain has TRBV10-3 and TRBJ1-1; TRBD1 might be the D (5 bases). The CDR3 sequence is 15 residues long. Per the germline V gene, CDR1 is ENHRY and CDR2 is SYGVKD. Trimming removed 3 bases from V and 6 bases from J, with 17 bases in between.

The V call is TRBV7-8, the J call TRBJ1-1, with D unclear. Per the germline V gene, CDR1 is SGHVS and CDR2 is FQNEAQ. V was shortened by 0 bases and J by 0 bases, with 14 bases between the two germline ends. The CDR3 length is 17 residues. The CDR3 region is CASSLAGRLSLNTEAFF. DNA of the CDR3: TGTGCCAGCAGCTTAGCCGGCCGACTGTCATTGAACACTGAAGCTTTCTTT.

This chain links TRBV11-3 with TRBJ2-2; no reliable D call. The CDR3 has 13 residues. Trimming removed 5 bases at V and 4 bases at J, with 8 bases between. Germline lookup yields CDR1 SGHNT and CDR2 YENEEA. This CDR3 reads CASSHLRTGELFF. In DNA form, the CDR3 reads TGTGCCAGCAGCCATCTACGCACCGGGGAGCTGTTTTTT.

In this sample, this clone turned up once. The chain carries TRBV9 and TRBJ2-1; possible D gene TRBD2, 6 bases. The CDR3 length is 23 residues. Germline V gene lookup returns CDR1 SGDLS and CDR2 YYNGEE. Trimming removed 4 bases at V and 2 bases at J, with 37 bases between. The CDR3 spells CASSPSVNPPGLSRGKAYNEQFF. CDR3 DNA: TGTGCCAGCAGCCCCTCCGTAAACCCCCCGGGCCTCTCACGGGGGAAGGCCTACAATGAGCAGTTCTTC.

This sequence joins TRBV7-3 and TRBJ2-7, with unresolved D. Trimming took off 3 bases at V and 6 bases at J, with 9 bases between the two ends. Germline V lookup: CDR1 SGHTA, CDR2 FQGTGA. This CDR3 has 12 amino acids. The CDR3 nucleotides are TGTGCCAGCAGCTTCACCTCTGGCGAGCAGTACTTC. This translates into CASSFTSGEQYF.

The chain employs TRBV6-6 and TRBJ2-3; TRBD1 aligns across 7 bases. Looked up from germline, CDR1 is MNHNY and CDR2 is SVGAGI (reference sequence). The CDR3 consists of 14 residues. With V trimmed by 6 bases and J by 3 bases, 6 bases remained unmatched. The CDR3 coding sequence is TGTGCCAGCAGCCTTCGACAGGGAACAGATACGCAGTATTTT. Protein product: CASSLRQGTDTQYF.

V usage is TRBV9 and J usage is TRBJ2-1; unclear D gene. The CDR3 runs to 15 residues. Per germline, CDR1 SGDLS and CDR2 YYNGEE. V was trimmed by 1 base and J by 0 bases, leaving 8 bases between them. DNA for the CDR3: TGTGCCAGCAGCGTACAGGACGGCTCCTACAATGAGCAGTTCTTC. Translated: CASSVQDGSYNEQFF.

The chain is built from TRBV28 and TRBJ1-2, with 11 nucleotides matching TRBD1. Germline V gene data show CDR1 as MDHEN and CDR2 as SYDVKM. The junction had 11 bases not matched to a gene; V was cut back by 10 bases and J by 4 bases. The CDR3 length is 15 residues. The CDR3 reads CATRSGTGGIYGYTF. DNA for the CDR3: TGTGCCACCCGAAGCGGGACAGGGGGTATCTATGGCTACACCTTC.

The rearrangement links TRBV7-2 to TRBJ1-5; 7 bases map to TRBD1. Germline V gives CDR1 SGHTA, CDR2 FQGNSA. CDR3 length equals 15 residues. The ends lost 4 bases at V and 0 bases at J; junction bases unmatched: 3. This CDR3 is CASSSTGSSNQPQHF. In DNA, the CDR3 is TGTGCCAGCAGCTCGACAGGGAGTAGCAATCAGCCCCAGCATTTT.

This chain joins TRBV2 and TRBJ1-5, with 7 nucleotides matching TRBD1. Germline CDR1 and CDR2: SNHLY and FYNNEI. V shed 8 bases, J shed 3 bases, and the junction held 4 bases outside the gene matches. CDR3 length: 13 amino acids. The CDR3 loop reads CASLGQHNQPQHF. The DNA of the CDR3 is TGTGCCAGCTTGGGACAGCACAATCAGCCCCAGCATTTT.

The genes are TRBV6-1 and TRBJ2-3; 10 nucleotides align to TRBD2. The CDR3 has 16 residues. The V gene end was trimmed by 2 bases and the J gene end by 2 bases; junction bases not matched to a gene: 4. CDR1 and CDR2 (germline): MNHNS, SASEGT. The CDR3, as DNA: TGTGCCAGCAGTGAACGGACTAGCGGTGCCACAGATACGCAGTATTTT. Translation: CASSERTSGATDTQYF.

The CDR3: CASSVGPGGVTGELFF. As DNA, the CDR3 is TGTGCCAGCAGCGTAGGTCCAGGGGGCGTCACCGGGGAGCTGTTTTTT. This chain joins TRBV9 and TRBJ2-2, with 8 bases matching TRBD1. This CDR3 contains 16 residues. V was pared by 0 bases and J by 4 bases, with 5 bases of the junction left unmatched. CDR1 and CDR2 from the germline V gene are SGDLS and YYNGEE.

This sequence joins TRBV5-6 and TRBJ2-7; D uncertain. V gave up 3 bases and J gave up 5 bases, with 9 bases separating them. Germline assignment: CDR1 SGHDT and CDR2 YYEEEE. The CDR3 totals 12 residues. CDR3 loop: CASSYDWNEQYF. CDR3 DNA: TGTGCCAGCAGCTACGACTGGAACGAGCAGTACTTC.

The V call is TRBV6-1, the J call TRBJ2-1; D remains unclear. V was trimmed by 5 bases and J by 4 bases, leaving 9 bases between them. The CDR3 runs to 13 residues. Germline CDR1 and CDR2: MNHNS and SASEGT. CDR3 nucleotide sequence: TGTGCCAGCAGTTTCACCGCATACAATGAGCAGTTCTTC. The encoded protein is CASSFTAYNEQFF.

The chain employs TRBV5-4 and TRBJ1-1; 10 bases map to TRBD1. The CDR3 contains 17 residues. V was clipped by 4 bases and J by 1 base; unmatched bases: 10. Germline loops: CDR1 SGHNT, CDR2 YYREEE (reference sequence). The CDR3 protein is CASSLGPGQGSNTEAFF. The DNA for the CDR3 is TGTGCCAGCAGCCTGGGCCCGGGACAGGGGTCGAACACTGAAGCTTTCTTT.

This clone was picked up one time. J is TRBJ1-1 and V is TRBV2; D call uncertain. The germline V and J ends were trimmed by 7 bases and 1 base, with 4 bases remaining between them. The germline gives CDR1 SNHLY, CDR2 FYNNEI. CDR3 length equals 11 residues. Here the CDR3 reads CASMRNTEAFF. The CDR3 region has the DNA TGTGCCAGCATGAGGAACACTGAAGCTTTCTTT.

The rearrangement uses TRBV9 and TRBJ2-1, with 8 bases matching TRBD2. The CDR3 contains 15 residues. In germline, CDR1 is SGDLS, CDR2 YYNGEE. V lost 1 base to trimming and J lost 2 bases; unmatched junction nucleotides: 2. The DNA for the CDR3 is TGTGCCAGCAGCGTATCGGGAGGGACCTACAATGAGCAGTTCTTC. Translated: CASSVSGGTYNEQFF.

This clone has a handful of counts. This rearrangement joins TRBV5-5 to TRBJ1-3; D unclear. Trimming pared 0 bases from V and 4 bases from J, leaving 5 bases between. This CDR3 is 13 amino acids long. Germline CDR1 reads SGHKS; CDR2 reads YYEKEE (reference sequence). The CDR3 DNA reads TGTGCCAGCAGCTTGGGGCTGGGAAACACCATATATTTT. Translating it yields CASSLGLGNTIYF.

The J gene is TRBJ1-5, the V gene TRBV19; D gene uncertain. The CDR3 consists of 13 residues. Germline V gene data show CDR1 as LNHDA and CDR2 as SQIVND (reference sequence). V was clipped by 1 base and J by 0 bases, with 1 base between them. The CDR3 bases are TGTGCCAGTAGTATAGCTAGCAATCAGCCCCAGCATTTT. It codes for CASSIASNQPQHF.

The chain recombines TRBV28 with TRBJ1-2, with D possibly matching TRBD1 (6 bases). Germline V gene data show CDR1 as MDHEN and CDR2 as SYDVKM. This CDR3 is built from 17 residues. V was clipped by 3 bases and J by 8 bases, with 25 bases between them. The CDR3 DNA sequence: TGTGCCAGCAGTTTCGGCTTTGTGCGGGACAAGCTAAGGGGCTACACCTTC. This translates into CASSFGFVRDKLRGYTF.